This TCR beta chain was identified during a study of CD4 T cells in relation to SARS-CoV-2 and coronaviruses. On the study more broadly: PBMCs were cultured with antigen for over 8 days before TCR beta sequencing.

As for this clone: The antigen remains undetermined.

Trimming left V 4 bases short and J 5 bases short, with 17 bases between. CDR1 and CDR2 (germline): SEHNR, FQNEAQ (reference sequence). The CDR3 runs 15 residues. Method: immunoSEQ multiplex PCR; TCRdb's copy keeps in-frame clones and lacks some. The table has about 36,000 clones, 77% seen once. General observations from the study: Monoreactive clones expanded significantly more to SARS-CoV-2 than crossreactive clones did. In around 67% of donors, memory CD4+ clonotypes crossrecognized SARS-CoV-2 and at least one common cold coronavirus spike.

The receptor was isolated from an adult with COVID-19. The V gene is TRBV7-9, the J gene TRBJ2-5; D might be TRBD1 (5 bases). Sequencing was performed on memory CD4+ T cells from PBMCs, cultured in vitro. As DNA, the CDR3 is TGTGCCAGCAGCTCCGGAGACAGTTATCTGGAGACCCAGTACTTC. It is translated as CASSSGDSYLETQYF.